A single TCR beta chain is shown here with its context. The authors' processing: Nucleated cell counts were estimated from reference gene primer amplification. Here immunoSEQ multiplex PCR was the method, and the copy in TCRdb shows in-frame clones only, minus some. V and J calls plus clone size are reproduced from that table; the DNA served to infer D and trimming. The repertoire holds tens of thousands of clones, with 80% to 90% as singletons. This sample stems from a study of blood T cell repertoires in COVID-19. Study information: There were acute and convalescent COVID-19 samples, and they came from the United States, Italy and Spain. Sample material is recorded as cDNA or gDNA derived from T cells, B-cell-depleted T cells, or PBMCs.

Germline CDR1 and CDR2: SGHNT and YENEEA. This CDR3 contains 14 residues. Trimming took 8 bases from V and 3 from J; bases not matched to a gene: 7. The V call is TRBV11-3, the J call TRBJ1-3; 7 bases align to TRBD1. The sample was peripheral blood. This clonotype was sampled from a man aged 40-55 years with acute or convalescent COVID-19. CDR3 DNA sequence: TGTGCCAGCCGACAGGGCACGGGTGGAAACACCATATATTTT. Protein sequence: CASRQGTGGNTIYF.